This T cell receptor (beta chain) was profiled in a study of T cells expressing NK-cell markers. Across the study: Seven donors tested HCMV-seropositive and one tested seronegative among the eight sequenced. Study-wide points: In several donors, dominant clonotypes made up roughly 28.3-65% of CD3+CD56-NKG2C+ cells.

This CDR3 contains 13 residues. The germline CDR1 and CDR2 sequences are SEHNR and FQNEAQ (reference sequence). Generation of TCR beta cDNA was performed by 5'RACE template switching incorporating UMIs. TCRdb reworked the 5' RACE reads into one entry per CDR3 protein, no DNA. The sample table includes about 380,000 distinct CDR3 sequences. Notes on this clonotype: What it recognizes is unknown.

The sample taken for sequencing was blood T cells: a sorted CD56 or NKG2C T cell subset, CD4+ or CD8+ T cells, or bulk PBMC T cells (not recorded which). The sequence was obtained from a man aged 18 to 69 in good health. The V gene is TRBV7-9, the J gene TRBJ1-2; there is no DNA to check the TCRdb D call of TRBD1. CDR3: CASSKDRMDGYTF.